Included here is one T cell receptor beta chain sequence, with context. The antigen is not known. TCRdb passed the 5' RACE reads through MiXCR, listing each CDR3 protein once. The profile shows hundreds of thousands of distinct CDR3 sequences, approximately 24% of them singletons. The record originates from a study of identical twins. Deletions cut 4 bases from V and 6 bases from J, with 8 bases between. There are 12 residues in the CDR3. Study findings and constraints: The study found weaker excess twin sharing in beta out-of-frame sequences.

These data also formed part of another study, on T cells expressing NK-cell markers.

The chain recombines TRBV12-3 or TRBV12-4 with TRBJ2-3; D gene ambiguous. Source material: CD4+ T cells sorted from blood. The sequence came from a young woman in good health. CDR3 DNA: TGTGCCAGCAGTTCCTTTAAGGATACGCAGTATTTT. Translating gives CASSSFKDTQYF.